The TCR beta chain described here comes from a study of control samples from healthy donors and cancer patients. TCRdb's table, derived via immunoSEQ multiplex PCR, lists solely in-frame clones and lacks some. The sample has under 60,000 clones; around 94% are singletons. Germline lookup yields CDR1 SGHAT and CDR2 FQDESV (reference sequence). Between the trimmed V and J ends, which lost 4 bases and 6 bases, there was a span of 9 bases. The CDR3 has 13 amino acids. This chain uses TRBV11-1 with TRBJ2-2, with a weak D call TRBD2 (5 bases). This receptor was identified in a man aged 25-40 years in good health. Sequencing was done on a sample of blood. The CDR3 coding sequence is TGTGCCAGCAGCTCCAGGACTGCCGGGGAGCTGTTTTTT. It codes for CASSSRTAGELFF.